This TCR beta chain emerged from a study of CD8 T cells in ankylosing spondylitis. Trimming took off 0 bases at V and 0 bases at J, with 10 bases between the two ends. The CDR3 length is 15 residues. The V gene's germline CDR1 is DFQATT and CDR2 SNEGSKA (reference sequence). Findings and limits, study-wide: Roughly 8 highly homologous variants formed a TCR beta motif that appeared characteristic of ankylosing spondylitis blood. Researchers reportedly found disease-linked clones significantly enriched in matched ankylosing spondylitis synovial fluid. Disease-linked clones were CD8+ and relatively rare in peripheral blood.

This clonotype was recorded a few times. Its target is unknown. TCRdb passed the 5' RACE reads through MiXCR, listing each CDR3 protein once. The table records some 140,000 distinct CDR3 sequences, 7% to 10% of them present only once. The sequencing sample was made of synovial fluid, either unsorted or a sorted T cell fraction (not recorded which). This rearrangement joins TRBV20-1 to TRBJ2-3, with D perhaps matching TRBD2 (7 bases). This receptor was obtained from a male donor with ankylosing spondylitis. CDR3 coding DNA: TGCAGTGCTAGAGATAGGGGGGGTAGCACAGATACGCAGTATTTT. The encoded protein is CSARDRGGSTDTQYF.